This T cell receptor (beta chain) emerged from a study of blood T cell repertoires in COVID-19. Across the whole study: Sites across the United States, Italy and Spain contributed samples from acute and convalescent COVID-19. From T cells, B-cell-depleted T cells, or PBMCs came the material, which was cDNA or gDNA.

In the original processing: Estimation of nucleated cell counts was performed using reference gene primer amplification. TCRdb's table, derived via immunoSEQ multiplex PCR, lists solely in-frame clones and lacks some. The V and J calls and the clone size are those of that table, but D and trimming were determined from the DNA. This table holds about 180,000 clones, roughly 77% found once. The CDR3 consists of 15 residues. The ends were cut back, 5 bases at V and 10 bases at J, with 20 bases in the middle. CDR1 is MNHEY and CDR2 is SMNVEV in the germline V gene (reference sequence). The J gene is TRBJ1-4, the V gene TRBV27; tentatively, D is TRBD1 (6 bases). Material: peripheral blood. This sequence originates from a man between 65 and 85 years old with active or convalescent COVID-19. CDR3 residues: CASSPQGTGWGKLFF. In DNA, the CDR3 is TGTGCCAGCAGTCCTCAGGGGACGGGGTGGGGAAAACTGTTTTTT.